The present entry profiles one T cell receptor (beta chain) with its context. TCRdb re-called the RACE reads through MiXCR, storing one row per CDR3 protein. The sample lists about 120,000 distinct CDR3 sequences; approximately 15% were seen once. The data derive from a study of human T cells and chemical hapten exposure. Germline CDR1 and CDR2: DFQATT and SNEGSKA (reference sequence). The CDR3 is 12 residues long. V was clipped by 5 bases and J by 12 bases; unmatched bases: 12. The time point: pre-sensitization, week 0. As for treatment: therapeutic diphenylcyclopropenone sensitization with weekly scalp DPC.

Material: whole blood, obtained in connection with sensitization to the hapten diphenylcyclopropenone (DPC). The rearrangement joins TRBV20-1 to TRBJ1-1; 7 bases are shared with TRBD1. The receptor's source is a woman aged 18-29 years with alopecia areata. Some clones in this sample may be carry-over from other donors' samples. The CDR3 sequence: CSAPGSGQVSFF. The CDR3 bases are TGCAGTGCTCCCGGGAGCGGACAGGTATCTTTCTTT.